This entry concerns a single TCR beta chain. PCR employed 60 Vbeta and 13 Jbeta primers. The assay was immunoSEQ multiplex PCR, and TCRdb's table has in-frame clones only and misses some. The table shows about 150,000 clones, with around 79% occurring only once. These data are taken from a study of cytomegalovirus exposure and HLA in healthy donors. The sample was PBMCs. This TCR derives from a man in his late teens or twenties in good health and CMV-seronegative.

CDR3 nucleotides: TGTGCCAGCAACCTAGGGAGCTCCTACAATGAGCAGTTCTTC. This gives the protein CASNLGSSYNEQFF. The rearrangement joins TRBV9 to TRBJ2-1, with D tentatively TRBD2 (5 bases). In germline, CDR1 is SGDLS, CDR2 YYNGEE. V lost 6 bases, J lost 0 bases, and 10 bases lay in between. The CDR3 length is 14 residues. Together with reference TRBV9 and TRBJ2-1, the CDR3 gives the full variable domain: DSGVTQTPKHLITATGQRVTLRCSPRSGDLSVYWYQQSLDQGLQFLIQYYNGEERAKGNILERFSAQQFPDLHSELNLSSLELGDSALYFCASNLGSSYNEQFFGPGTRLTVL.